Shown below are 16 T cell receptor beta chains from a single sample sequenced in a study of T cells in Graves' hyperthyroidism and ophthalmopathy. The investigators amplified TCR beta CDR3 regions from RNA transcripts. Researchers ran a first-round RT-PCR on the TCR CDR3 using the HTBI primer set. Each CDR3 protein gets one entry after TCRdb re-called the multiplex PCR reads with MiXCR. Altogether some 600,000 distinct CDR3 sequences are present, just over 45% being singletons, with the ten largest covering about 7.8%. The sequencing sample was made of peripheral blood or thyroid tissue (not recorded which). These receptors were collected from a woman between 18 and 29 years old with Graves' hyperthyroidism.

The chain is built from TRBV29-1 and TRBJ2-5; D gene uncertain. Germline-derived CDR1 and CDR2 are SQVTM and ANQGSEA. The CDR3 extends over 13 amino acids. The ends were cut back, 8 bases at V and 4 bases at J, with 17 bases in the middle. CDR3 sequence: CSSLSSVGETQYF. For the CDR3, the DNA is TGCAGCAGCTTGTCCAGCGTAGGAGAGACCCAGTACTTC.

The chain couples TRBV2 to TRBJ2-7; D uncertain. The V gene lost 6 bases and the J gene lost 2 bases, with 17 bases spanning the gap. Germline loops: CDR1 SNHLY, CDR2 FYNNEI. CDR3 length: 15 amino acids. CDR3 sequence reads: CASRTSRGKTYEQYF. In DNA form, the CDR3 reads TGTGCCAGCAGAACCTCCAGAGGAAAGACCTACGAGCAGTACTTC. The full variable domain, with the rest looked up from reference TRBV2 and TRBJ2-7, is EPEVTQTPSHQVTQMGQEVILRCVPISNHLYFYWYRQILGQKVEFLVSFYNNEISEKSEIFDDQFSVERPDGSNFTLKIRSTKLEDSAMYFCASRTSRGKTYEQYFGPGTRLTVT.

The chain employs TRBV29-1 and TRBJ2-1; 10 positions match TRBD2. The J call may be incorrect, as the DNA end agrees better with TRBJ2-7. This CDR3 has 16 residues. Germline-derived CDR1 and CDR2 are SQVTM and ANQGSEA. In nucleotides, the CDR3 is TGCAGCGTTGGTGGTGATAGCGGGAGGTTCTACAATGAGCAGTACTTC. Translated, it gives CSVGGDSGRFYNEQYF.

V and J are TRBV11-1 and TRBJ2-7; D is tentatively TRBD1 or TRBD2 (6 bases each). V was shortened by 6 bases and J by 2 bases, with 11 bases between the two germline ends. This CDR3 has 13 residues. Germline V gene lookup returns CDR1 SGHAT and CDR2 FQDESV (reference sequence). CDR3 nucleotides: TGTGCCAGCAGGGAGGGGGGCCCCTACGAGCAGTACTTC. Residues: CASREGGPYEQYF.

This clonotype was found many times. The gene calls are TRBV7-9 and TRBJ2-2; D gene uncertain. V dropped 10 bases and J dropped 8 bases, with 8 bases sitting between them. The CDR3 is 10 residues long. Germline values: CDR1 SEHNR, CDR2 FQNEAQ (reference sequence). The CDR3 region is CATAQGELFF. Written as DNA, the CDR3 is TGTGCCACCGCCCAGGGGGAGCTGTTTTTT.

This chain links TRBV20-1 with TRBJ2-7, with D possibly being TRBD1 or TRBD2 (5 bases each). The ends were cut back, 6 bases at V and 6 bases at J, with 12 bases in the middle. The CDR3 is 11 amino acids. Looked up from germline, CDR1 is DFQATT and CDR2 is SNEGSKA (reference sequence). DNA of the CDR3: TGCAGTGCCGGGACGTCGGGCGAGCAGTACTTC. Translating gives CSAGTSGEQYF.

The V and J genes are TRBV9 and TRBJ1-2; D is possibly TRBD1 (5 bases). Per germline, CDR1 SGDLS and CDR2 YYNGEE. The V gene lost 1 base and the J gene lost 0 bases, with 13 bases spanning the gap. The CDR3 extends over 16 amino acids. This chain's CDR3 is CASSVTHRRANYGYTF. CDR3 DNA: TGTGCCAGCAGCGTAACTCACAGGAGAGCTAACTATGGCTACACCTTC.

The chain has TRBV20-1 and TRBJ1-2; D possibly corresponds to TRBD1 (6 bases). The V end was cut by 0 bases, the J end by 8 bases, with 13 bases between. The CDR3 has 13 amino acids. In germline, CDR1 is DFQATT, CDR2 SNEGSKA (reference sequence). The chain's CDR3 is CSARDRRGQGYTF. CDR3 DNA: TGCAGTGCTAGAGATAGGCGAGGACAGGGCTACACCTTC.

This clonotype occurred many times. The gene calls are TRBV2 and TRBJ1-5; the D gene is possibly TRBD1 (5 bases). V lost 4 bases and J lost 7, with 14 bases in between. The CDR3 sequence is 14 residues long. The germline CDR1 and CDR2 sequences are SNHLY and FYNNEI. The CDR3 DNA reads TGTGCCAGCAGTGGGACCGGACCAGGGCAGCCCCAGCATTTT. Its translation: CASSGTGPGQPQHF.

V and J are TRBV29-1 and TRBJ2-7, with 10 bases lining up with TRBD1. Germline lookup yields CDR1 SQVTM and CDR2 ANQGSEA. The CDR3 is 17 residues long. V lost 2 bases, J lost 5 bases, and 15 bases stayed unmatched. The chain's CDR3 is CSVEKGRTGGTVHEQYF. CDR3 in DNA: TGCAGCGTTGAAAAGGGGCGGACAGGGGGGACGGTCCACGAGCAGTACTTC.

Comment on this clonotype: One base away lies a much larger clone, so this may be a sequencing read error. This chain links TRBV24-1 with TRBJ1-5; D is undetermined. Between the trimmed V and J ends, which lost 4 bases and 3 bases, there was a span of 9 bases. Germline CDR1 is KGHDR and CDR2 is SFDVKD. There are 14 residues in the CDR3. CDR3 region: CATSERDLNQPQHF. The CDR3 DNA sequence: TGTGCCACCAGTGAACGGGATCTCAATCAGCCCCAGCATTTT.

Turning to this clonotype: An end of the junction does not agree with germline; a read error may underlie this. The rearrangement uses TRBV7-3 and TRBJ1-3, with a tentative D call TRBD1 (6 bases). This CDR3 region has 15 residues. In germline, CDR1 is SGHTA, CDR2 FQGTGA. The CDR3 is CASSLKTGEGNTIYF. CDR3 DNA sequence: TGCGCCAGCAGCTTGAAGACAGGAGAGGGAAACACCATATATTTT.

This clonotype was recorded many times. The chain is built from TRBV10-3 and TRBJ2-7; D gene uncertain. This CDR3 contains 13 residues. V gave up 4 bases and J gave up 7 bases, with 14 bases separating them. Per the germline V gene, CDR1 is ENHRY and CDR2 is SYGVKD. Here the CDR3 reads CAISVRTDVEQYF. As DNA, the CDR3 is TGTGCCATCAGTGTTAGGACGGACGTAGAGCAGTACTTC.

The CDR3 bases are TGTGCCACCAGCAGAGGGGGGCCCACAGATACGCAGTATTTT. It yields the protein CATSRGGPTDTQYF. The chain carries TRBV15 and TRBJ2-3; D may be TRBD1 (6 bases). Trimming left V 1 base short and J 2 bases short, with 7 bases between. The CDR3 runs 14 residues. Germline assignment: CDR1 LNHNV and CDR2 YYDKDF (reference sequence).

This clonotype was seen a single time. This chain uses TRBV7-1 with TRBJ1-6; D uncertain. TRBV7-1 is an ORF; its function is uncertain. The V end was cut by 3 bases, the J end by 9 bases, with 9 bases between. The CDR3 runs to 13 residues. CDR3 loop: CASSSYRGSPLHF. The CDR3 DNA sequence: TGTGCCAGCAGCTCGTACCGGGGTTCACCCCTCCACTTT.

This chain links TRBV7-2 with TRBJ1-5; 7 bases fit TRBD1. The CDR3 consists of 14 residues. Germline lookup yields CDR1 SGHTA and CDR2 FQGNSA. V trimming: 9 bases; J trimming: 0 bases; junction bases outside the gene matches: 5. CDR3 nucleotides: TGTGCCAGTTCAGGGGGGACTAGCAATCAGCCCCAGCATTTT. It codes for CASSGGTSNQPQHF.